This TCR beta chain derives from a study of blood T cells in healthy people across ages. They isolated at least 6 million PBMCs from each sample. Then a second PCR, running roughly 7 to 12 cycles, was carried out with a sample-barcoded 5' primer and a J-beta primer mix. TCRdb redid the calling of the 5' RACE reads with MiXCR, one entry per CDR3 protein. The sample shows hundreds of thousands of distinct CDR3 sequences, 45% to 50% of them seen only once. J gave up 5 bases and V 0 bases, and 7 bases lay outside the gene matches. This CDR3 contains 17 residues. Germline lookup yields CDR1 LGHNA and CDR2 YNFKEQ.

The receptor was derived from an older woman in good health. This rearrangement joins TRBV4-2 to TRBJ2-2, with 9 bases that match TRBD2. The sequencing sample was made of blood. CDR3 in amino acids: CASSQEYLAGRTGELFF. For the CDR3, the DNA is TGTGCCAGCAGCCAAGAATACCTAGCGGGGAGAACCGGGGAGCTGTTTTTT.